This T cell receptor (beta chain) was captured by sequencing in a study of vaccination and CD4 T cells after COVID-19. About the study: Post-COVID sampling occurred a median approximately 93 days after diagnosis (range 35 to 161). From HCoV-229E, HCoV-OC43, HCoV-NL63 and SARS-CoV-2, overlapping spike peptides were used to stimulate the cells.

Germline loops: CDR1 SGHTA, CDR2 FQGNSA. CDR3 length: 18 residues. Trimming cost V 2 bases and J 0 bases; bases outside gene matches: 11. Concerning this clonotype itself: Antigen unknown.

Specified treatment: approximately 10-day PBMC culture with coronavirus spike peptide pools or control peptides (ViraFEST assay). On day 3 and again on day 7, fresh IL-2 medium was used to replace half the medium. Sequenced with the Oncomine TCR Beta short-read assay was DNA taken from cultured CD4+ T cells. TCRdb fed the PCR reads into MiXCR, producing one record per CDR3 protein. The table has more than 12,000 distinct CDR3 sequences, 52% seen once; the top ten hold around 8.7%. Findings and limits, study-wide: Median SARS-CoV-2-reactive clonotypes rose from roughly 19 to 38, not significantly.

Sequenced sample: CD4+ T cells from blood, cultured in vitro. V and J are TRBV7-2 and TRBJ1-1; 8 positions agree with TRBD1. This sequence was found in a human donor who had recovered from COVID-19. The CDR3 DNA is TGTGCCAGCAGCTTACCTTATAGGACAGGGCGAATGAACACTGAAGCTTTCTTT. This encodes CASSLPYRTGRMNTEAFF.